This is a list of T cell receptor beta chains from one sample in a study of T cell clones after liver transplantation. Assay used: immunoSEQ multiplex PCR; TCRdb lists only in-frame clones, some missing. The data show around 100,000 clones, around 80% seen once. Sequencing used CD4+ T cells from blood, obtained around 44 months after liver transplant. These receptors were collected from a human patient who received a liver transplant. Among the T cells, some may be from the graft donor. The CDR3 runs from the conserved cysteine through the conserved F or W. D genes are given only for firm matches. Clone sizes are given selectively: once, few, many, or a class where the clone is expanded.

abundance,v_gene,d_gene,j_gene,CDR3aa,CDR3nt
-,TRBV5-1,-,TRBJ1-6,CASSSGTASYNSPLHF,TGCGCCAGCAGCTCTGGTACGGCCTCCTATAATTCACCCCTCCACTTT
-,TRBV4-1,TRBD1,TRBJ1-2,CASSQESTGVRYGYTF,TGCGCCAGCAGCCAAGAATCGACAGGGGTTAGGTATGGCTACACCTTC
-,TRBV4-2,-,TRBJ1-4,CASSQETEATNEKLFF,TGTGCCAGCAGCCAAGAAACAGAGGCAACTAATGAAAAACTGTTTTTT
-,TRBV21-1,-,TRBJ2-1,CASSKVRTSGGNEQFF,TGTGCCAGCAGCAAAGTCAGGACTAGCGGCGGCAATGAGCAGTTCTTC
-,TRBV6-5,-,TRBJ2-3,CASSWGSSTDTQYF,TGTGCCAGCAGTTGGGGGAGTAGCACAGATACGCAGTATTTT
once,TRBV7-2,TRBD1,TRBJ2-1,CASSLFGDRAYNEQFF,TGTGCCAGCAGCTTATTTGGGGACAGGGCCTACAATGAGCAGTTCTTC
few,TRBV5-1,-,TRBJ2-7,CASSLERSYEQYF,TGCGCCAGCAGCTTGGAACGGTCCTACGAGCAGTACTTC
-,TRBV28,-,TRBJ1-2,CASNLLGRYYGYTF,TGTGCCAGCAATCTCCTGGGCCGCTACTATGGCTACACCTTC
-,TRBV15,TRBD1,TRBJ2-1,CATSGGQGARDEQFF,TGTGCCACCAGCGGTGGACAGGGGGCTCGCGATGAGCAGTTCTTC
few,TRBV19,-,TRBJ2-1,CASSIQWGGEEQFF,TGTGCCAGTAGTATCCAATGGGGGGGCGAAGAGCAGTTCTTC
-,TRBV10-2,-,TRBJ2-7,CASSESSGARYEQYF,TGCGCCAGCAGTGAGTCGTCGGGGGCGCGTTACGAGCAGTACTTC
-,TRBV7-7,TRBD1,TRBJ2-2,CASSPSTGTTGELFF,TGTGCCAGCAGCCCTTCGACAGGGACCACCGGGGAGCTGTTTTTT
-,TRBV5-8,TRBD1,TRBJ2-1,CASSFKDRDGNEQFF,TGTGCCAGCAGCTTTAAGGACAGGGACGGCAATGAGCAGTTCTTC
-,TRBV6-5,-,TRBJ1-1,CASSYGWTTRNTEAFF,TGTGCCAGCAGTTACGGGTGGACAACCAGAAACACTGAAGCTTTCTTT
-,TRBV2,-,TRBJ2-1,CASKGAGSNEQFF,TGTGCCAGCAAAGGCGCGGGGAGCAATGAGCAGTTCTTC
-,TRBV19,TRBD1,TRBJ2-7,CASSPYDRGLFNEQYF,TGTGCCAGTAGTCCGTACGACAGGGGGCTTTTCAACGAGCAGTACTTC
few,TRBV30,-,TRBJ1-1,CAWMAGFDTEAFF,TGTGCCTGGATGGCAGGGTTCGACACTGAAGCTTTCTTT